This T cell receptor (beta chain) was captured in a study of cytomegalovirus exposure and HLA in healthy donors. Study-wide background: A later analysis reported the 100 to 150 validation repertoires used the same platform as the approximately 650 first-cohort repertoires. Study outcomes and limitations: Specificity of a few CMV-associated chains for CMV antigens was verified in vitro.

Details on this clone: The antigen is not known.

Profiled with immunoSEQ multiplex PCR; TCRdb holds only in-frame clones, not every one. The top ten hold around 10% of the sample, which has roughly 140,000 clones, around 87% seen once. J gave up 1 base and V 4 bases, and 4 bases lay outside the gene matches. The length of the CDR3 is 15 residues. Germline lookup yields CDR1 SGHNT and CDR2 YYREEE (reference sequence). The sample was PBMCs. This clonotype originated in a man aged 18-30 years in good health and CMV-seropositive. V and J are TRBV5-4 and TRBJ2-7, with 11 bases fitting TRBD1. The CDR3 DNA reads as TGTGCCAGCAGCCTCGGACAGGGGGCGTCCTACGAGCAGTACTTC. Translation gives CASSLGQGASYEQYF.